Below are 8 T cell receptor beta chains sequenced from a single sample in a study of immune heterogeneity within non-small cell lung tumors. Bulk tumor genomic DNA constituted the template, at 600 to 750 ng per sample. Each primary tumor yielded several biopsies, collected far apart from one another at surgery. Patients with untreated, newly diagnosed non-small cell lung cancer underwent curative surgery. TCR beta CDR3 regions came from multiplex PCR with 32 forward V and 13 reverse J primers. From the multiplex PCR reads, TCRdb called clonotypes with MiXCR, one entry per CDR3 protein. The repertoire holds 6,000 to 8,500 distinct CDR3 sequences, with under 25% as singletons. Sequenced input: lung tumor tissue. Receptors were obtained from a man in his fifties or sixties with non-small cell lung cancer.

By share, this clonotype counts as medium-sized. V gene TRBV2 combines with J gene TRBJ2-7; no clear D gene. The CDR3 has 12 residues. The ends were cut back, 4 bases at V and 3 bases at J, with 7 bases in the middle. Germline assignment: CDR1 SNHLY and CDR2 FYNNEI. The CDR3: CASSAGGYEQYF. CDR3 DNA sequence: TGTGCCAGCAGTGCCGGCGGCTACGAGCAGTACTTC. Filled out from reference TRBV2 and TRBJ2-7, the complete variable domain reads EPEVTQTPSHQVTQMGQEVILRCVPISNHLYFYWYRQILGQKVEFLVSFYNNEISEKSEIFDDQFSVERPDGSNFTLKIRSTKLEDSAMYFCASSAGGYEQYFGPGTRLTVT.

A note on this clonotype: This clone may be a read error of a much larger clone one base away. The chain joins TRBV7-8 to TRBJ2-3; the match to TRBD2 covers 9 bases. V shed 8 bases and J 5 bases; nucleotides not matched to a gene: 11. CDR1 SGHVS and CDR2 FQNEAQ come from the germline V gene. The CDR3 has 15 amino acids. CDR3: CASGPEAGGRDTQYF. The CDR3 DNA reads TGTGCCAGCGGCCCAGAAGCGGGAGGACGAGATACGCAGTATTTT. The full variable domain, its missing parts supplied by reference TRBV7-8 and TRBJ2-3, is GAGVSQSPRYKVAKRGQDVALRCDPISGHVSLFWYQQALGQGPEFLTYFQNEAQLDKSGLPSDRFFAERPEGSVSTLKIQRTQQEDSAVYLCASGPEAGGRDTQYFGPGTRLTVL.

As for this clonotype: Compared with germline, one end of the junction differs, possibly owing to a read error. The V gene is TRBV6-1, the J gene TRBJ1-3; no firm D call. CDR1 MNHNS and CDR2 SASEGT come from the germline V gene. The CDR3 is 13 residues long. The CDR3 coding sequence is TGTGCCAGCATTGACGGGGTCGGAAATGCCATTTATTTT. It codes for CASIDGVGNAIYF.

This clonotype rates as medium-sized. V gene TRBV6-1 combines with J gene TRBJ1-3; tentatively, D is TRBD1 (6 bases). This CDR3 has 15 residues. The germline V and J ends were trimmed by 5 bases and 1 base, with 12 bases remaining between them. Germline CDR1 and CDR2: MNHNS and SASEGT. CDR3 in amino acids: CASSYLGASGNTIYF. In nucleotides, the CDR3 is TGTGCCAGCAGTTACTTGGGGGCATCTGGAAACACCATATATTTT.

This clonotype was counted many times. The chain employs TRBV5-6 and TRBJ2-7, with D possibly matching TRBD2 (5 bases). Trimming stripped 4 bases from V and 0 bases from J, with 11 bases between. In germline, CDR1 is SGHDT, CDR2 YYEEEE. The CDR3 covers 14 residues. CDR3 protein: CASSRPGSSYEQYF. In nucleotides, the CDR3 is TGTGCCAGCAGCCGCCCGGGGAGCTCCTACGAGCAGTACTTC.

Many counts were recorded for this clonotype. The V gene is TRBV2, the J gene TRBJ2-2; no clear D gene. V was shortened by 10 bases and J by 9 bases, with 12 bases between the two germline ends. Germline lookup yields CDR1 SNHLY and CDR2 FYNNEI. The CDR3 is made up of 11 amino acids. This CDR3 is CAIILLRELFF. In DNA, the CDR3 is TGTGCCATCATACTCCTGAGGGAGCTGTTTTTT.

For this clonotype: A read error is possible here, since a much larger clone lies one base away. Likely a read error: the CDR3 ends without its conserved phenylalanine or tryptophan. V usage is TRBV6-1 and J usage is TRBJ2-7; TRBD1 agrees at 7 bases. V trimming: 6 bases; J trimming: 2 bases; junction bases outside the gene matches: 7. The CDR3 has 14 residues. The germline V gene has CDR1 MNHNS and CDR2 SASEGT. CDR3 bases: TGTGCCAGCAGCCCCACAGGGGCCGCCTACGAGCAGTACTTA. It codes for CASSPTGAAYEQYL.

A word on this clonotype: The junction shows a germline mismatch at one end, possibly a read error. This chain links TRBV11-2 with TRBJ2-7; possibly TRBD1 or TRBD2 for D (5 bases each). CDR3 length: 14 amino acids. CDR1 SGHAT and CDR2 FQNNGV come from the germline V gene. CDR3 sequence reads: CASSLAGAAYVQYF. The CDR3 coding sequence is TGTGCAAGCAGCTTGGCCGGGGCCGCCTACGTGCAGTACTTC.